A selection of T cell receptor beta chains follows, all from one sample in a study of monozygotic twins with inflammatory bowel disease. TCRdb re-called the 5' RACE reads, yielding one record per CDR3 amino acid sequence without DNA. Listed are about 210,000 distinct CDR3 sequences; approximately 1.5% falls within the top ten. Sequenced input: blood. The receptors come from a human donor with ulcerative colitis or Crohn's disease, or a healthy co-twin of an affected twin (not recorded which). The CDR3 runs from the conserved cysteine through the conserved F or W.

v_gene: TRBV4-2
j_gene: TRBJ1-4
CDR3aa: CASSQTDRGTEKLFF

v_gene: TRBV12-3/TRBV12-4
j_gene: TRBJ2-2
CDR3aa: CASSPQRISNTGELFF

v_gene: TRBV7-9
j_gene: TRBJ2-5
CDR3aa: CASSLALLGGAQYF

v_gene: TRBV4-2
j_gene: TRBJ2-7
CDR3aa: CASSEAGPYEQYF

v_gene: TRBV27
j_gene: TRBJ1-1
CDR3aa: CASSTKSGTEAFF

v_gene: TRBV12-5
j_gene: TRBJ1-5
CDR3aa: CASAWGGSNQPQHF

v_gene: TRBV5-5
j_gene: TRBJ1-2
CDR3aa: CASSLGGGRGNYGYTF

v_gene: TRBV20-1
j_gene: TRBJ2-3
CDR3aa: CSAPAGEHTQYF

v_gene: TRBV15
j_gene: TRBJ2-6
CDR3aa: CATSRGRNSGANVLTF

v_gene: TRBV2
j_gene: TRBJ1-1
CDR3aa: CASSFGQGAQRAFF

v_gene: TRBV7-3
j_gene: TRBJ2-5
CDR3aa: CASSPQGPSEETQYF

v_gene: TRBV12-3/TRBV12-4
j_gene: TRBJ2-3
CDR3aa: CASIAGRRVFTDTQYF

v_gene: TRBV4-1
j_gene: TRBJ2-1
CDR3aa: CASSAPGTSSHNEQFF

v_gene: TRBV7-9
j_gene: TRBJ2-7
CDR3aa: CASSFGREEQYF

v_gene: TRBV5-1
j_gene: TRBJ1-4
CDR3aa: CASSGTGTGVEKLFF

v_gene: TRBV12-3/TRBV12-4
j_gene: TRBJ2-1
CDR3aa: CASSLYEGEQFF

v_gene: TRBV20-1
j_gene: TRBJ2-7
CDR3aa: CSAGEGGGYEQYF

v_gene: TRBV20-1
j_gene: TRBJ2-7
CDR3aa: CSARPVEEQYF

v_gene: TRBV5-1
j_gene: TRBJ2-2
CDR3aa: CASSSQPGQGNTGELFF

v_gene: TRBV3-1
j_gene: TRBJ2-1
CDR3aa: CASSDGLAGGGNEQFF

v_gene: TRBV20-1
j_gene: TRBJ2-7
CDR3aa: CSARTGGEQYF

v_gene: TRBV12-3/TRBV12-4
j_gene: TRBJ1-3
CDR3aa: CATAVSNTIYF

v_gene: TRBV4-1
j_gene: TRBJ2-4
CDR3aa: CASSQERANIQYF

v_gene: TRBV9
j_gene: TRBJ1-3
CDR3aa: CASSSQPSDSYGNTIYF

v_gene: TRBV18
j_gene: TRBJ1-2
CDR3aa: CASSPMIRGKMLAYGYTF

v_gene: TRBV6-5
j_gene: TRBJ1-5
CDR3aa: CASRQGRDQPQHF

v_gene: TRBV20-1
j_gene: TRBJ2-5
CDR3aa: CSAGTPYQETQYF

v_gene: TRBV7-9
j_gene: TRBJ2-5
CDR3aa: CASSTLLAGRVGTQYF

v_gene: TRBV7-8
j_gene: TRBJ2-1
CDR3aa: CASTSPDRSYNEQFF

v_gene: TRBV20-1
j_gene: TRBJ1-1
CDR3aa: CSARDGSRGNTEAFF

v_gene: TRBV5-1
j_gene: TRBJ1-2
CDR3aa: CASSSTADYGYTF

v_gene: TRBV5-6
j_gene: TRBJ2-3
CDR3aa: CASSSNPRRTDTQYF

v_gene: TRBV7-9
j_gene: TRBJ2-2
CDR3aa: CASSLGVQRGTGEPFF

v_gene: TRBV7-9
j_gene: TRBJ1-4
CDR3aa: CASSQWAGGDEKLFF

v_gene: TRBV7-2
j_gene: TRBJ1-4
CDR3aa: CASSLAVSGLNEKLFF

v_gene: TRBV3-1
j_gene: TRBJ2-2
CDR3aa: CASSQDPSENTGELFF